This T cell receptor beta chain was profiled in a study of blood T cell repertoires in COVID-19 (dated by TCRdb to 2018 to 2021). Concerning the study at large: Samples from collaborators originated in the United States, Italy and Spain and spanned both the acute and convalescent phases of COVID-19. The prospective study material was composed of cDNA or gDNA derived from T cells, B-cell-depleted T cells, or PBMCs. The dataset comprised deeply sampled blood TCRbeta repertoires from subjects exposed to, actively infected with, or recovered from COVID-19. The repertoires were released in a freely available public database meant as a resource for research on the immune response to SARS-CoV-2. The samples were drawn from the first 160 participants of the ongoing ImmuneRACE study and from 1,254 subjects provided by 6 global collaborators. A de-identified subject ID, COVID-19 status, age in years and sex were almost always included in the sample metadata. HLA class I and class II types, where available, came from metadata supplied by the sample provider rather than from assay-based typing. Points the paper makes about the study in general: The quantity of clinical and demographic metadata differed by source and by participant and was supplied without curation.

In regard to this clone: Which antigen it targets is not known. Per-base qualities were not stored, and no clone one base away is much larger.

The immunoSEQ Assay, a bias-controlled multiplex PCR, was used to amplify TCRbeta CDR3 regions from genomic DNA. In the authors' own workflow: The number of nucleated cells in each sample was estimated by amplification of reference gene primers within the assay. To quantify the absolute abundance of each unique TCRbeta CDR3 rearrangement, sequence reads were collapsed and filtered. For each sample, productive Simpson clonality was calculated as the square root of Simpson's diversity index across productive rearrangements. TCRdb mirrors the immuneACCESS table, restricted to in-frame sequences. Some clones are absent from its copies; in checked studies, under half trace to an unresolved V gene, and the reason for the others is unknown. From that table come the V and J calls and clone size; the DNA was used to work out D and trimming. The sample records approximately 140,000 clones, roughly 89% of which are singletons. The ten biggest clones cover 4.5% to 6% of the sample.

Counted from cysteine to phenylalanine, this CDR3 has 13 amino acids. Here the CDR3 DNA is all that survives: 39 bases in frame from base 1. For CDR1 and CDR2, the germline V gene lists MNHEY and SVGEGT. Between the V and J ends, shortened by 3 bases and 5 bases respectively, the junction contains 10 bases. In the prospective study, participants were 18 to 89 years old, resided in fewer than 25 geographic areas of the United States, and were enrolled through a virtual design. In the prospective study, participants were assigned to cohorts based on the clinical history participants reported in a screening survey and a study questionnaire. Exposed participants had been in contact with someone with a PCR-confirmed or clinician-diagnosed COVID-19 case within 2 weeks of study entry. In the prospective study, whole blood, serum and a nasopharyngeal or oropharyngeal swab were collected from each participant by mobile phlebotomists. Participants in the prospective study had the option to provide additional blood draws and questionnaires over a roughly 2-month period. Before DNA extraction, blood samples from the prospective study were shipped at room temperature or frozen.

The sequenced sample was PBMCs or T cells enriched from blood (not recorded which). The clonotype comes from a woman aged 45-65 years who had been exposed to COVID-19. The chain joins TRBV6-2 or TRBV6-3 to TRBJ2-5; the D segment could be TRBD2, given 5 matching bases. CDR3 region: CASSYPSFETQYF. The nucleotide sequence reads TGTGCCAGCAGTTATCCTAGCTTTGAGACCCAGTACTTC.